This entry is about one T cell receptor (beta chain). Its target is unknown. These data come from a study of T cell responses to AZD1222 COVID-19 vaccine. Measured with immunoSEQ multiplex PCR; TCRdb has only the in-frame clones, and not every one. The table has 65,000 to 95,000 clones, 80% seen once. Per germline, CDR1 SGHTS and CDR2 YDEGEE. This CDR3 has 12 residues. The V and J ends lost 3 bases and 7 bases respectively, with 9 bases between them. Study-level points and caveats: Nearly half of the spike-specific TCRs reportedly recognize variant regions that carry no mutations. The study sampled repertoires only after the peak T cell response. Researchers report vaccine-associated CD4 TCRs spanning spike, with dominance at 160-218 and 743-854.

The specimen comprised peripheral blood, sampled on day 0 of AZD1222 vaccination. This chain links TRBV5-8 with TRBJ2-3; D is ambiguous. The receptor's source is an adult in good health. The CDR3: CASSWAANTQYF. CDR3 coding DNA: TGTGCCAGCAGCTGGGCAGCTAATACGCAGTATTTT. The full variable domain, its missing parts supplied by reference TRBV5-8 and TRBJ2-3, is EAGVTQSPTHLIKTRGQQATLRCSPISGHTSVYWYQQALGLGLQFLLWYDEGEERNRGNFPPRFSGRQFPNYSSELNVNALELEDSALYLCASSWAANTQYFGPGTRLTVL.